This TCR beta chain originates from a study of response to subunit inactivated influenza vaccine. CDR1 and CDR2 (germline): SNHLY, FYNNEI. The CDR3 length is 14 residues. After removal of 7 bases from V and 5 bases from J, the junction contained 10 bases not matched to a gene. This clonotype was seen only a few times. TCRdb redid the calling of the RT-PCR reads with MiXCR, one entry per CDR3 protein. The sample includes about 620,000 distinct CDR3 sequences, approximately 10% seen only once; the top ten take 9.5% to 11%. These data also featured in a second study, about T cells expressing NK-cell markers. That source notes: UMIs accompanied the 5'RACE template switching by which TCR beta cDNA was made. Sorted CD3+CD56-NKG2C+, CD3+CD56+NKG2C- and CD3+CD56+NKG2C+ T cells were the source of the TCR beta repertoires. One of eight sequenced donors was HCMV-seronegative; the other seven were seropositive. In 5 or 6 donors, dominant CD3+CD56+NKG2C+ clonotypes ranked among the top 10 CD8+ clonotypes. In several donors, dominant clonotypes made up about 25-65% of CD3+CD56-NKG2C+ cells.

The V gene is TRBV2, the J gene TRBJ2-7; 8 bases agree with TRBD1. The sample was PBMCs from blood, taken on the day of vaccination. This sequence was found in a man over 45 who received an inactivated influenza vaccine. The CDR3 DNA reads TGTGCCAGCACCTCGACAGGGGCGCTGGACGAGCAGTACTTC. It yields the protein CASTSTGALDEQYF.